This T cell receptor beta chain was sequenced in a study of T cells in Graves' hyperthyroidism and ophthalmopathy. Study in general: At the time of initial diagnosis and before any treatment, peripheral blood was collected. Findings of the study overall: Ophthalmopathy was model-predicted a median around 6.7 months pre-onset. Blood held most thyroid clonotypes expanded above 0.001 frequency.

The authors obtained PBMCs from roughly 10 ml of fresh peripheral blood. This CDR3 has 11 amino acids. CDR1 is SGHAT, CDR2 FQNNGV, per germline. Between the trimmed V and J ends, which lost 5 bases and 11 bases, there was a span of 12 bases. It was RNA transcripts that yielded the amplified TCR beta CDR3 regions. The primer set for the first-round RT-PCR of the TCR CDR3 was HTBI. Using its own MiXCR run on the multiplex PCR reads, TCRdb lists one record per CDR3 protein. The sample consists of hundreds of thousands of distinct CDR3 sequences, around a quarter of them appearing once. This clonotype was observed at least ten times. No antigen is known for it.

The sample comprised blood. This receptor was taken from a middle-aged man with Graves' hyperthyroidism that later progressed to Graves' ophthalmopathy. V is TRBV11-2 and J is TRBJ1-1; D call uncertain. The CDR3 loop reads CASSPQLTAFF. The CDR3, as DNA: TGTGCCAGCAGCCCTCAACTGACGGCTTTCTTT.